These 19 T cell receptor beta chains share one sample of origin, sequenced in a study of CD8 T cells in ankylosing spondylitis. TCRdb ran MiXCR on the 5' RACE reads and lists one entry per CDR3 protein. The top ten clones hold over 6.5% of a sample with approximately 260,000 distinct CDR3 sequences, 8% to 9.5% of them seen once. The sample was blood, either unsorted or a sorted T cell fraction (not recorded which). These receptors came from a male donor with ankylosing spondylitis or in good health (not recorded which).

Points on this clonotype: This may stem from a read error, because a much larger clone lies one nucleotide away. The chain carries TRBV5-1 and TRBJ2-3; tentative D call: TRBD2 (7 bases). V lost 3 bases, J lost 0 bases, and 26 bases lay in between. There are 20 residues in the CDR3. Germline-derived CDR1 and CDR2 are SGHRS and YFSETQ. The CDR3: CASSSPTRGRAGLSTDTQYF. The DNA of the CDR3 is TGCGCCAGCAGCTCTCCGACTAGGGGGAGGGCCGGGCTTAGCACAGATACGCAGTATTTT. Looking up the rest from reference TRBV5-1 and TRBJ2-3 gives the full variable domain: KAGVTQTPRYLIKTRGQQVTLSCSPISGHRSVSWYQQTPGQGLQFLFEYFSETQRNKGNFPGRFSGRQFSNSRSEMNVSTLELGDSALYLCASSSPTRGRAGLSTDTQYFGPGTRLTVL.

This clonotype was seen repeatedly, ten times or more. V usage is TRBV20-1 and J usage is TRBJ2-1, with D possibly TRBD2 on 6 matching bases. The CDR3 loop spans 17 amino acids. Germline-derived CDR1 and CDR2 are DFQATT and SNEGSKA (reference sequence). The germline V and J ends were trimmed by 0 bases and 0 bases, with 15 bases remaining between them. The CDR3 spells CSARDLQGLISYNEQFF. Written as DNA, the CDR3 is TGCAGTGCTAGAGATCTGCAGGGACTTATCTCCTACAATGAGCAGTTCTTC.

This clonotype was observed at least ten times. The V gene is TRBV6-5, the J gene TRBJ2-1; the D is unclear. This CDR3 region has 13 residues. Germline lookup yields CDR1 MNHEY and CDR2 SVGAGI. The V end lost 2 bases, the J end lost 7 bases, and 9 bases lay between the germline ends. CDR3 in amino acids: CASSYTSMNEQFF. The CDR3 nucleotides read TGTGCCAGCAGTTACACATCAATGAATGAGCAGTTCTTC.

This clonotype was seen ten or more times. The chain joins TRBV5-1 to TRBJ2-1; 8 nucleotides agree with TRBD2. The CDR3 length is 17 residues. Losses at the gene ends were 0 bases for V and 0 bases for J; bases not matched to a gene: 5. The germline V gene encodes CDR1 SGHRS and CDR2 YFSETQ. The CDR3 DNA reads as TGCGCCAGCAGCTTGGACGGGGGGGCACTCTCCTACAATGAGCAGTTCTTC. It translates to CASSLDGGALSYNEQFF.

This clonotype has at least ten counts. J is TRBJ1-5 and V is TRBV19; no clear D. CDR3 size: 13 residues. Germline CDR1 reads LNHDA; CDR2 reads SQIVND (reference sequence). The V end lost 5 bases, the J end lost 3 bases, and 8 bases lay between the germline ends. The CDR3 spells CASSSGLNQPQHF. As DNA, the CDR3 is TGTGCCAGTAGTTCCGGGCTCAATCAGCCCCAGCATTTT. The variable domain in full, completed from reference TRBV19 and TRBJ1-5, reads DGGITQSPKYLFRKEGQNVTLSCEQNLNHDAMYWYRQDPGQGLRLIYYSQIVNDFQKGDIAEGYSVSREKKESFPLTVTSAQKNPTAFYLCASSSGLNQPQHFGDGTRLSIL.

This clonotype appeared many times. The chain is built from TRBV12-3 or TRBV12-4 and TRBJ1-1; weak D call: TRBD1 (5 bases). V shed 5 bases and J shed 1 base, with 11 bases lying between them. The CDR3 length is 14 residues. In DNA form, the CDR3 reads TGTGCCAGCAGTCCCCAGGACAAGAACACTGAAGCTTTCTTT. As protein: CASSPQDKNTEAFF.

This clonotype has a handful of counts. CDR3 in amino acids: CSVGPSGDSEQYF. The DNA of the CDR3 is TGCAGCGTTGGGCCTAGCGGGGATAGCGAGCAGTACTTC. The chain combines TRBV29-1 with TRBJ2-7; 9 bases are a match to TRBD2. The CDR3 length is 13 residues. V gave up 4 bases and J gave up 6 bases; unmatched junction bases: 7. The germline V gene encodes CDR1 SQVTM and CDR2 ANQGSEA.

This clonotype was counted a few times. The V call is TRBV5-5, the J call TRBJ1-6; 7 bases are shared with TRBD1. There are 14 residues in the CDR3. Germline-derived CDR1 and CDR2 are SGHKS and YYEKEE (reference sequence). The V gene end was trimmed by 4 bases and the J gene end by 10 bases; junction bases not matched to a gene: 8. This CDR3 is CASSRQGTGSPLHF. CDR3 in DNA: TGTGCCAGCAGCCGACAGGGAACGGGATCACCCCTCCACTTT. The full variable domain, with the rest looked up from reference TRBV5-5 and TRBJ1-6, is DAGVTQSPTHLIKTRGQQVTLRCSPISGHKSVSWYQQVLGQGPQFIFQYYEKEERGRGNFPDRFSARQFPNYSSELNVNALLLGDSALYLCASSRQGTGSPLHFGNGTRLTVT.

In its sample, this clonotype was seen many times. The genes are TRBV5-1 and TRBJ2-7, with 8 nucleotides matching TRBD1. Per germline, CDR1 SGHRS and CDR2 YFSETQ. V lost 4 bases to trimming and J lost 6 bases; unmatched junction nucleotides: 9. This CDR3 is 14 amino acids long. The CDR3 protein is CASSITGGKGEQYF. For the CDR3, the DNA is TGCGCCAGCAGCATCACAGGGGGAAAAGGCGAGCAGTACTTC.

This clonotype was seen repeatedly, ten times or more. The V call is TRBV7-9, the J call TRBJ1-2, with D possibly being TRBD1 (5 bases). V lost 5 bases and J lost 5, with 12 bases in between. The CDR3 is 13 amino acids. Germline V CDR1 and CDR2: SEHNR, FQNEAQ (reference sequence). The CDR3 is CASSPGVLYGYTF. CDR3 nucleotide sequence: TGTGCCAGCAGCCCGGGGGTTTTGTATGGCTACACCTTC.

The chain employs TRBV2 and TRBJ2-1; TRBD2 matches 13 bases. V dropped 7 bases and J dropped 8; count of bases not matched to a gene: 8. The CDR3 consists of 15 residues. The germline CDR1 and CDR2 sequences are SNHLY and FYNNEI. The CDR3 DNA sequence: TGTGCCAGCACTCCGGGACTAGCGGGAACCTATGAGCAGTTCTTC. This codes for CASTPGLAGTYEQFF.

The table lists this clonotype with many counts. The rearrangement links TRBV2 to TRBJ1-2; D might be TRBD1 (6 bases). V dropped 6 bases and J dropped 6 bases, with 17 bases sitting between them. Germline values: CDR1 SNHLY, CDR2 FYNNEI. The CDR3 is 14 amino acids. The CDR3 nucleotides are TGTGCCAGCAGCCCTGACAGGAGAGGGGATGGCTACACCTTC. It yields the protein CASSPDRRGDGYTF. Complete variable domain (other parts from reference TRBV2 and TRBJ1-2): EPEVTQTPSHQVTQMGQEVILRCVPISNHLYFYWYRQILGQKVEFLVSFYNNEISEKSEIFDDQFSVERPDGSNFTLKIRSTKLEDSAMYFCASSPDRRGDGYTFGSGTRLTVV.

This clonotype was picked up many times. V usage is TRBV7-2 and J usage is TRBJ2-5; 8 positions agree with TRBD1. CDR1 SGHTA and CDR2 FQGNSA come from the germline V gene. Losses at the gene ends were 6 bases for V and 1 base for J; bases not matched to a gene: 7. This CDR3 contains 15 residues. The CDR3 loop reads CASRFDRGSQETQYF. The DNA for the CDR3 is TGTGCCAGCAGGTTCGACAGGGGCTCCCAAGAGACCCAGTACTTC.

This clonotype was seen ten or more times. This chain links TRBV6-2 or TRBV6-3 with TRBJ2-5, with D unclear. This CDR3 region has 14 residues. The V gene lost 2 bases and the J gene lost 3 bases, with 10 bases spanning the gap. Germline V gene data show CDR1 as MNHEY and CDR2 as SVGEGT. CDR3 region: CASSYARLEETQYF. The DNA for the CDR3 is TGTGCCAGCAGTTACGCCAGGCTAGAAGAGACCCAGTACTTC.

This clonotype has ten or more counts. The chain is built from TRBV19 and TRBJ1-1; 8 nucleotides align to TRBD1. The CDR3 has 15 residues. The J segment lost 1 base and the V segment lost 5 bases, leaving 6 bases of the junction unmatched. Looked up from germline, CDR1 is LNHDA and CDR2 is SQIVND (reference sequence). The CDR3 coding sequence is TGTGCCAGTAGTCCCTGGACAGGGCCGAACACTGAAGCTTTCTTT. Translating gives CASSPWTGPNTEAFF.

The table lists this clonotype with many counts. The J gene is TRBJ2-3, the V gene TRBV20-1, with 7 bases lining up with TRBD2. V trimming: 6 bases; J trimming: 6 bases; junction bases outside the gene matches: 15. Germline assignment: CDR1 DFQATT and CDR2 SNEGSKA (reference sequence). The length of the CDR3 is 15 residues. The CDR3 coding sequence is TGCAGTGCCCCTTTGGCAGCGGGACGGGGGGATACGCAGTATTTT. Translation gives CSAPLAAGRGDTQYF.

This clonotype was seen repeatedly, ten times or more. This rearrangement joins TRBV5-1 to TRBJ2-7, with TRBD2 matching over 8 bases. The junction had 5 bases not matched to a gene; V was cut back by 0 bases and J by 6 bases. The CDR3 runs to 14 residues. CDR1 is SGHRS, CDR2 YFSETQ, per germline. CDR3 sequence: CASSLEAGAGEQYF. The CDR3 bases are TGCGCCAGCAGCTTGGAAGCGGGAGCTGGCGAGCAGTACTTC. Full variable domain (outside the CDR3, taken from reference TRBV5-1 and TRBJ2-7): KAGVTQTPRYLIKTRGQQVTLSCSPISGHRSVSWYQQTPGQGLQFLFEYFSETQRNKGNFPGRFSGRQFSNSRSEMNVSTLELGDSALYLCASSLEAGAGEQYFGPGTRLTVT.

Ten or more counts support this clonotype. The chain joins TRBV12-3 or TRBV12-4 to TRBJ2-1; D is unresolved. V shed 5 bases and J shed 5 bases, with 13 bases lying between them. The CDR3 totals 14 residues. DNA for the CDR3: TGTGCCAGCAGTCTAAGCCCAACCAACAATGAGCAGTTCTTC. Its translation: CASSLSPTNNEQFF.

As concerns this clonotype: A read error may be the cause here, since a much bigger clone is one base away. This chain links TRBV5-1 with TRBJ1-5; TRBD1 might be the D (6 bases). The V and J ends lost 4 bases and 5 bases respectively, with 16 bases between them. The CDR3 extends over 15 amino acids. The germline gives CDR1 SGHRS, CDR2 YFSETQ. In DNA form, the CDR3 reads TGCGCCAGCAGCGATGGACAGTCCGGGCATCAGCCCCAGCATTTT. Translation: CASSDGQSGHQPQHF.